The 16 T cell receptor beta chains listed next were all sequenced from one sample in a study of T cell changes during pregnancy in multiple sclerosis. The repertoire was sequenced with immunoSEQ multiplex PCR; TCRdb's copy has only in-frame clones and lacks some. The sample consists of about 45,000 clones, less than 95% of them appearing once. The sequenced sample was CD4+ T cells from peripheral blood mononuclear cells, obtained in the third trimester of pregnancy. The receptor source for this set is a female donor with multiple sclerosis, enrolled in a pregnancy study.

This clone was detected once. The J gene is TRBJ2-2, the V gene TRBV18; D is uncertain. CDR1 is KGHSH, CDR2 LQKENI, per germline. V dropped 2 bases and J dropped 6 bases, with 16 bases sitting between them. The CDR3 runs to 16 residues. CDR3 residues: CASSPKETLRSGELFF. The CDR3 region has the DNA TGTGCCAGCTCACCAAAGGAGACGTTGAGGTCCGGGGAGCTGTTTTTT.

The chain uses TRBV6-1 and TRBJ2-4; the D gene is possibly TRBD1 (7 bases). Germline V CDR1 and CDR2: MNHNS, SASEGT. V was shortened by 7 bases and J by 6 bases, with 13 bases between the two germline ends. The CDR3 totals 13 residues. The CDR3: CASTGQGGNIQYF. The CDR3 nucleotides are TGTGCCAGCACCGGGCAGGGGGGAAACATTCAGTACTTC.

The chain employs TRBV18 and TRBJ2-5; 8 nucleotides agree with TRBD1. The junction had 12 bases not matched to a gene; V was cut back by 4 bases and J by 2 bases. Germline V gene sequence: CDR1 KGHSH, CDR2 LQKENI. CDR3 length: 17 amino acids. The CDR3 nucleotides are TGTGCCAGCTCACAACCAAAAGGGACAGGCCTACAAGAGACCCAGTACTTC. Translated: CASSQPKGTGLQETQYF. Full variable domain (outside the CDR3, taken from reference TRBV18 and TRBJ2-5): NAGVMQNPRHLVRRRGQEARLRCSPMKGHSHVYWYRQLPEEGLKFMVYLQKENIIDESGMPKERFSAEFPKEGPSILRIQQVVRGDSAAYFCASSQPKGTGLQETQYFGPGTRLLVL.

This clone was observed once. V gene TRBV30 combines with J gene TRBJ2-7; TRBD1 agrees at 8 bases. Germline lookup yields CDR1 GTSNPN and CDR2 SVGIG (reference sequence). CDR3 length: 12 residues. Trimming removed 6 bases from V and 5 bases from J; junction bases left unmatched: 6. As DNA, the CDR3 is TGTGCCTGCCCTGGACAGGGCCACGAGCAGTACTTC. Protein product: CACPGQGHEQYF. Complete variable domain (other parts from reference TRBV30 and TRBJ2-7): SQTIHQWPATLVQPVGSPLSLECTVEGTSNPNLYWYRQAAGRGLQLLFYSVGIGQISSEVPQNLSASRPQDRQFILSSKKLLLSDSGFYLCACPGQGHEQYFGPGTRLTVT.

This clone occurred once. This sequence joins TRBV28 and TRBJ2-4, with 9 bases that match TRBD1. This CDR3 comprises 14 residues. Germline V gene lookup returns CDR1 MDHEN and CDR2 SYDVKM. Trimming removed 5 bases from V and 7 bases from J; junction bases left unmatched: 6. CDR3 coding DNA: TGTGCCAGCAGTCACAGGGGGCGAGGGAACATTCAGTACTTC. Translated: CASSHRGRGNIQYF. Complete variable domain (other parts from reference TRBV28 and TRBJ2-4): DVKVTQSSRYLVKRTGEKVFLECVQDMDHENMFWYRQDPGLGLRLIYFSYDVKMKEKGDIPEGYSVSREKKERFSLILESASTNQTSMYLCASSHRGRGNIQYFGAGTRLSVL.

The rearrangement links TRBV7-3 to TRBJ1-2, with a tentative D call TRBD1 (5 bases). This CDR3 has 14 amino acids. Trimming removed 5 bases from V and 4 bases from J, with 14 bases in between. Germline lookup yields CDR1 SGHTA and CDR2 FQGTGA. CDR3 DNA: TGTGCCAGCAGCCCGTCAGCGGGACCCTATGGCTACACCTTC. It is translated as CASSPSAGPYGYTF.

The chain couples TRBV6-5 to TRBJ2-7; D might be TRBD1 (6 bases). Trimming left V 5 bases short and J 2 bases short, with 10 bases between. Germline-derived CDR1 and CDR2 are MNHEY and SVGAGI. The length of the CDR3 is 13 residues. CDR3: CASSRQVTYEQYF. CDR3 DNA sequence: TGTGCCAGCAGTCGACAGGTGACCTACGAGCAGTACTTC.

This sequence joins TRBV2 and TRBJ2-7, with D tentatively TRBD2 (6 bases). This CDR3 is built from 16 residues. Trimming removed 3 bases at V and 4 bases at J, with 19 bases between. Germline V gene lookup returns CDR1 SNHLY and CDR2 FYNNEI. The CDR3 bases are TGTGCCAGCAGTGAGGGTCGCGGGTGGGACTCTTACGAGCAGTACTTC. Translation gives CASSEGRGWDSYEQYF.

V gene TRBV7-8 combines with J gene TRBJ2-7; 8 nucleotides agree with TRBD1. Germline V CDR1 and CDR2: SGHVS, FQNEAQ. This CDR3 has 15 residues. The V gene end was trimmed by 5 bases and the J gene end by 1 base; junction bases not matched to a gene: 7. The CDR3 DNA sequence: TGTGCCAGCAGCCGCCTACAGGGGGAATCCTACGAGCAGTACTTC. Its translation is CASSRLQGESYEQYF.

The rearrangement links TRBV11-3 to TRBJ1-2; 9 bases map to TRBD1. CDR1 is SGHNT and CDR2 is YENEEA in the germline V gene. J lost 2 bases, V lost 5 bases, and 9 bases had no gene match. The CDR3 covers 16 residues. The DNA of the CDR3 is TGTGCCAGCAGCCTTCAGGGCACAGGGGGCAACTATGGCTACACCTTC. Amino acids: CASSLQGTGGNYGYTF.

The chain joins TRBV4-3 to TRBJ2-2; no clear D gene. Germline lookup yields CDR1 LGHNA and CDR2 YSLEER. The CDR3 covers 14 residues. V dropped 3 bases and J dropped 5 bases, with 10 bases sitting between them. The CDR3 loop reads CASSQRKSTGELFF. The CDR3 bases are TGCGCCAGCAGCCAGCGAAAGTCGACCGGGGAGCTGTTTTTT.

The chain employs TRBV4-2 and TRBJ2-7; 7 bases are a match to TRBD2. The germline CDR1 and CDR2 sequences are LGHNA and YNFKEQ. CDR3 length: 17 residues. V was pared by 4 bases and J by 10 bases, with 22 bases of the junction left unmatched. CDR3 bases: TGTGCCAGCAGCCGCGAGATGGCGGGGACTACATTACAGAACCAGTACTTC. It encodes CASSREMAGTTLQNQYF.

This rearrangement joins TRBV11-2 to TRBJ1-5; 8 nucleotides align to TRBD1. CDR3 length: 15 amino acids. Per the germline V gene, CDR1 is SGHAT and CDR2 is FQNNGV. V gave up 1 base and J gave up 3 bases; unmatched junction bases: 2. The CDR3 nucleotides are TGTGCCAGCAGCTTAGGGGACAGGCCCAATCAGCCCCAGCATTTT. This encodes CASSLGDRPNQPQHF.

The J gene is TRBJ1-3, the V gene TRBV6-6; 8 positions agree with TRBD1. Losses at the gene ends were 5 bases for V and 1 base for J; bases not matched to a gene: 7. The CDR3 is 16 residues long. Germline assignment: CDR1 MNHNY and CDR2 SVGAGI (reference sequence). The CDR3: CASSLTGERSGNTIYF. In DNA form, the CDR3 reads TGTGCCAGCAGTCTGACAGGGGAGAGGTCTGGAAACACCATATATTTT.

To note about this clone: The same CDR3 arises from other DNA sequences in this sample as well. CDR3 sequence reads: CASPGTANTGELFF. For the CDR3, the DNA is TGTGCCAGTCCCGGGACTGCGAACACCGGGGAGCTGTTTTTT. The V gene is TRBV6-1, the J gene TRBJ2-2; maybe TRBD2 (6 bases). V lost 9 bases, J lost 0 bases, and 11 bases lay in between. Germline lookup yields CDR1 MNHNS and CDR2 SASEGT. This CDR3 has 14 amino acids.

The V gene is TRBV29-1, the J gene TRBJ1-2; 9 positions agree with TRBD1. After removal of 7 bases from V and 7 bases from J, the junction contained 7 bases not matched to a gene. CDR1 and CDR2 (germline): SQVTM, ANQGSEA. CDR3 length: 12 residues. The CDR3 coding sequence is TGCAGCGACCGAACAGGGGGCGGTGGCTACACCTTC. This sequence encodes CSDRTGGGGYTF. Together with reference TRBV29-1 and TRBJ1-2, the CDR3 gives the full variable domain: SAVISQKPSRDICQRGTSLTIQCQVDSQVTMMFWYRQQPGQSLTLIATANQGSEATYESGFVIDKFPISRPNLTFSTLTVSNMSPEDSSIYLCSDRTGGGGYTFGSGTRLTVV.